This T cell receptor (beta chain) comes out of a study of T cell repertoires in cytomegalovirus infection. Study-wide context: Public TCR beta signatures indicated both CMV infection and matching HLA type. Study-wide findings and caveats: Pooled public TCR beta family frequency picked out CMV carriers with the relevant HLA. CMV-specific HLA-C-restricted TCR beta clonotypes dominated the ex vivo response.

This clonotype was counted at least ten times. The antigen is not known. MiXCR, run by TCRdb on the reads, gives a single entry per CDR3 protein. Of approximately 170,000 distinct CDR3 sequences in the sample, approximately 15% are singletons; the top ten hold about a quarter. The sequencing input was PBMCs. This TCR came from a human donor in good health (CMV status not recorded). Some clones in this sample may be carry-over from other donors' samples.

Written as DNA, the CDR3 is TGTGCCAGCAGTGGAAGAGGGACAGAGGGTGAAAAACTGTTTTTT. Its translation is CASSGRGTEGEKLFF. This rearrangement joins TRBV12-3 or TRBV12-4 to TRBJ1-4, with 7 nucleotides matching TRBD1. J gave up 7 bases and V 5 bases, and 10 bases lay outside the gene matches. The CDR3 loop spans 15 amino acids.